This TCR beta chain came from a study of T cell repertoires in cytomegalovirus infection. Background on the study: It can be stated that public TCR beta signatures indicated CMV infection as well as a matching HLA type.

Trimming removed 4 bases from V and 4 bases from J; junction bases left unmatched: 6. The CDR3 is 15 residues long. The germline V gene has CDR1 MNHEY and CDR2 SVGEGT. TCRdb analysed the reads with MiXCR anew, one entry per CDR3 protein. The sample shows about 270,000 distinct CDR3 sequences, about 20% of them seen only once. The table lists this clonotype with many counts. The antigen remains unidentified. This specimen was cultured PBMCs, taken from culture after CMV antigen stimulation. The rearrangement uses TRBV6-2 or TRBV6-3 and TRBJ2-5, with TRBD2 identical over 10 bases. The origin of this receptor is a human donor in good health (CMV status not recorded). Some clones in this sample may be carry-over from other donors' samples. This CDR3 is CASSSRAGGGETQYF. CDR3 DNA sequence: TGTGCCAGCAGTTCCAGAGCGGGAGGGGGAGAGACCCAGTACTTC.